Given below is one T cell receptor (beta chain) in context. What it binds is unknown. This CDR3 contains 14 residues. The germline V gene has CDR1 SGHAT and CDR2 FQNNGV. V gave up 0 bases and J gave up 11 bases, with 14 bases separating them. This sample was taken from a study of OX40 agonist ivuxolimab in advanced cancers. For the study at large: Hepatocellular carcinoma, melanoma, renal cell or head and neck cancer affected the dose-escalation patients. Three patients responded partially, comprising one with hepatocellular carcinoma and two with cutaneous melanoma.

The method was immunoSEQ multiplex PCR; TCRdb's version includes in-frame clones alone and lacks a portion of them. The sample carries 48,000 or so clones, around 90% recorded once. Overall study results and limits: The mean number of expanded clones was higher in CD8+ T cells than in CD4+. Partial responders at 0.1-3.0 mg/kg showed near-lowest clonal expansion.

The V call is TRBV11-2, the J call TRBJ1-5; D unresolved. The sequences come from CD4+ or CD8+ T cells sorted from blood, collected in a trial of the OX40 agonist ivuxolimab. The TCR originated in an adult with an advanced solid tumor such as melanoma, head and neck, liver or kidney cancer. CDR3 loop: CASSLEGNPVTQHF. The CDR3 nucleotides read TGTGCCAGCAGCTTAGAAGGGAACCCAGTGACCCAGCATTTT.